A single sample gave rise to the 15 T cell receptor beta chains below, sequenced in a study of regulatory T cells in long-lasting Graves disease. The time point was: newly diagnosed GD, antithyroid drugs for less than 3 months. PBMC RNA served as the TCR library source. Construction of TCR beta libraries relied on iRepertoire HTBI primers and on Arm-PCR targeting CDR3 regions. MiXCR was run by TCRdb on the multiplex PCR reads, yielding one entry per CDR3 protein. Of 420,000 or so distinct CDR3 sequences listed, around 17% are singletons. The same data also contributed to another study, on T cells in Graves' hyperthyroidism and ophthalmopathy.

The sequencing used peripheral blood mononuclear cells (PBMCs), collected at new diagnosis, from a patient treated with antithyroid drugs. Source of these receptors: a woman between 18 and 29 years old with Graves disease.

The J gene is TRBJ2-7, the V gene TRBV7-3; D assignment may be TRBD1 or TRBD2 (5 bases each). The CDR3 length is 13 residues. V lost 5 bases to trimming and J lost 2 bases, with 10 bases between them. CDR1 and CDR2 from the germline V gene are SGHTA and FQGTGA. The CDR3 coding sequence is TGTGCCAGCAGCCCGGGACCTCCCTACGAGCAGTACTTC. This encodes CASSPGPPYEQYF.

This clonotype was recorded many times. This chain connects TRBV7-2 to TRBJ2-3; D is perhaps TRBD2 (7 bases). The CDR3 spans 14 residues. Between the trimmed V and J ends, which lost 5 bases and 6 bases, there was a span of 15 bases. Germline assignment: CDR1 SGHTA and CDR2 FQGNSA. CDR3 sequence reads: CASSRRAGADTQYF. The DNA of the CDR3 is TGTGCCAGCAGCCGGCGGGCGGGGGCTGATACGCAGTATTTT.

This rearrangement joins TRBV27 to TRBJ2-7, with TRBD2 identical over 8 bases. The length of the CDR3 is 13 residues. Germline assignment: CDR1 MNHEY and CDR2 SMNVEV (reference sequence). V gave up 6 bases and J gave up 3 bases; unmatched junction bases: 4. CDR3 nucleotide sequence: TGTGCCAGCAGAGCGGGGGAAGGCTACGAGCAGTACTTC. Translation gives CASRAGEGYEQYF.

This sequence joins TRBV4-1 and TRBJ2-7; TRBD1 matches at 9 bases. The CDR3 has 16 residues. The germline CDR1 and CDR2 sequences are MGHRA and YSYEKL. With V trimmed by 0 bases and J by 3 bases, 6 bases remained unmatched. The DNA for the CDR3 is TGCGCCAGCAGCCAAGAGGGGACAGGGAGATTCTACGAGCAGTACTTC. Protein product: CASSQEGTGRFYEQYF.

This clonotype was counted a few times. The chain has TRBV9 and TRBJ2-5; TRBD2 aligns across 9 bases. Germline V gives CDR1 SGDLS, CDR2 YYNGEE. With V trimmed by 4 bases and J by 5 bases, 6 bases remained unmatched. The CDR3 runs 14 residues. Here the CDR3 reads CASSRGLALETQYF. The CDR3 nucleotides read TGTGCCAGCAGCCGGGGACTAGCTTTGGAGACCCAGTACTTC.

The table lists this clonotype with many counts. V and J are TRBV28 and TRBJ2-7; a weak D match, TRBD2 (6 bases). The CDR3 length is 13 residues. V was cut by 7 bases and J by 13 bases, with 23 bases left in between. Germline values: CDR1 MDHEN, CDR2 SYDVKM. This CDR3 reads CASKGGGTTRAYF. The CDR3 DNA sequence: TGTGCCAGCAAGGGTGGCGGGACCACCCGAGCCTACTTC.

J is TRBJ2-1 and V is TRBV9, with D tentatively TRBD1 (5 bases). The DNA end lines up better with TRBJ2-5; the J call may be wrong. CDR3 size: 16 residues. Germline V gene data show CDR1 as SGDLS and CDR2 as YYNGEE. The CDR3: CASTKGGARLQETQYF. The CDR3 DNA follows: TGTGCCAGCACCAAGGGTGGGGCCCGCCTCCAAGAGACCCAGTACTTC.

This clonotype was seen repeatedly, ten times or more. The J gene is TRBJ2-1, the V gene TRBV28, with TRBD2 matching over 9 bases. V lost 4 bases and J lost 5; bases outside the gene matches: 9. CDR1 is MDHEN, CDR2 SYDVKM, per germline. The CDR3 is 16 amino acids. The CDR3 protein is CASSSPGTSFHNEQFF. Here the CDR3 DNA reads TGTGCCAGCAGTTCCCCCGGGACTAGCTTCCACAATGAGCAGTTCTTC.

The table lists this clonotype with many counts. The chain recombines TRBV7-2 with TRBJ2-5; 10 bases align to TRBD2. Losses at the gene ends were 3 bases for V and 4 bases for J; bases not matched to a gene: 8. The CDR3 has 16 residues. Germline V CDR1 and CDR2: SGHTA, FQGNSA. Here the CDR3 DNA reads TGTGCCAGCAGCTTTACATTAGCGGGAGGAGGAGAGACCCAGTACTTC. It is translated as CASSFTLAGGGETQYF.

This clonotype was counted ten times or more. The CDR3 nucleotides are TGTGCCAGCAGTTTAACTAGCGGGAGTGTTGAGCAGTTCTTC. Translating it yields CASSLTSGSVEQFF. The genes are TRBV28 and TRBJ2-1, with TRBD2 matching over 11 bases. This CDR3 spans 14 amino acids. Germline V gives CDR1 MDHEN, CDR2 SYDVKM. With V trimmed by 2 bases and J by 9 bases, 3 bases remained unmatched.

This clonotype was recorded at least ten times. The chain links TRBV10-3 to TRBJ2-3; 7 nucleotides align to TRBD1. Germline trimming cut 0 bases from V and 6 bases from J; bases unmatched to any gene: 6. The CDR3 has 15 amino acids. Germline V gene data show CDR1 as ENHRY and CDR2 as SYGVKD. The CDR3 sequence: CAISESGQLTDTQYF. CDR3 nucleotides: TGTGCCATCAGTGAGTCGGGACAGCTAACGGATACGCAGTATTTT.

This clonotype was counted only a few times. This chain links TRBV18 with TRBJ2-1; TRBD2 aligns across 7 bases. Germline V lookup: CDR1 KGHSH, CDR2 LQKENI. This CDR3 contains 14 residues. Trimming at V came to 5 bases and at J to 4 bases, leaving 5 bases not matched to a gene. The CDR3 DNA reads TGTGCCAGCTCATCACTAGCGAAGTACAATGAGCAGTTCTTC. It translates to CASSSLAKYNEQFF.

The CDR3 region is CASSPPGSEAYEQYF. CDR3 bases: TGTGCCAGCTCACCACCGGGGAGCGAAGCCTACGAGCAGTACTTC. The rearrangement uses TRBV18 and TRBJ2-7; maybe TRBD2 (5 bases). The CDR3 consists of 15 residues. V gave up 0 bases and J gave up 2 bases, with 11 bases separating them. Germline V gene lookup returns CDR1 KGHSH and CDR2 LQKENI. Complete variable domain (other parts from reference TRBV18 and TRBJ2-7): NAGVMQNPRHLVRRRGQEARLRCSPMKGHSHVYWYRQLPEEGLKFMVYLQKENIIDESGMPKERFSAEFPKEGPSILRIQQVVRGDSAAYFCASSPPGSEAYEQYFGPGTRLTVT.

V usage is TRBV6-1 and J usage is TRBJ2-1, with 14 bases lining up with TRBD2. J lost 8 bases, V lost 5 bases, and 11 bases had no gene match. In germline, CDR1 is MNHNS, CDR2 SASEGT. The CDR3 contains 17 residues. The CDR3 nucleotides read TGTGCCAGCAGTCCACCGGGACTAGCGGGAGTTCCGGATGAGCAGTTCTTC. This translates into CASSPPGLAGVPDEQFF.

There are many counts of this clonotype. The chain carries TRBV5-1 and TRBJ2-1; tentatively, D is TRBD2 (5 bases). V was pared by 0 bases and J by 4 bases, with 26 bases between. This CDR3 is built from 20 residues. The germline gives CDR1 SGHRS, CDR2 YFSETQ. The CDR3 DNA follows: TGCGCCAGCAGCTTGGATATGAGGGTAGCGACTCAAAAAAGATACAATGAGCAGTTCTTC. Translation gives CASSLDMRVATQKRYNEQFF. The variable domain in full, completed from reference TRBV5-1 and TRBJ2-1, reads KAGVTQTPRYLIKTRGQQVTLSCSPISGHRSVSWYQQTPGQGLQFLFEYFSETQRNKGNFPGRFSGRQFSNSRSEMNVSTLELGDSALYLCASSLDMRVATQKRYNEQFFGPGTRLTVL.